The next 29 T cell receptor beta chains were all read from a single sample in a study of blood T cells in healthy people across ages. For the second PCR, which ran for about 7 to 11 cycles, a sample-barcoded 5' primer and a J-beta primer mix were used. TCRdb itself ran the 5' RACE reads through MiXCR, one entry per CDR3 protein. The sample lists 800,000 to 1,000,000 distinct CDR3 sequences, 48% seen once, with around an eighth in the top ten. Sequences were obtained from blood. The receptors come from a man aged 30 to 45 in good health.

The chain uses TRBV4-3 and TRBJ1-6, with D hard to call. CDR3 length equals 17 residues. Between the trimmed V and J ends, which lost 2 bases and 0 bases, there was a span of 11 bases. Germline loops: CDR1 LGHNA, CDR2 YSLEER. CDR3: CASSQSTVSSYNSPLHF. Written as DNA, the CDR3 is TGCGCCAGCAGCCAAAGTACAGTTAGCTCCTATAATTCACCCCTCCACTTT.

V usage is TRBV20-1 and J usage is TRBJ2-7; either TRBD1 or TRBD2 may fit D (6 bases each). The CDR3 extends over 14 amino acids. Trimming removed 0 bases at V and 3 bases at J, with 12 bases between. CDR1 DFQATT and CDR2 SNEGSKA come from the germline V gene (reference sequence). CDR3 region: CSARDWRGIYEQYF. The DNA of the CDR3 is TGCAGTGCTAGAGATTGGAGGGGGATCTACGAGCAGTACTTC.

A single count supports this clonotype. A junction end diverges from the germline sequence, so it may reflect a read error. The chain joins TRBV6-1 to TRBJ1-1; TRBD1 agrees at 11 bases. The CDR3 consists of 15 residues. The germline CDR1 and CDR2 sequences are MNHNS and SASEGT. In DNA form, the CDR3 reads TGTGCCAGCAGTACCGGACAGGGGGCAGGGACTGAAACTTTCTTT. Translated, it gives CASSTGQGAGTETFF.

This clonotype was recorded only once. V and J are TRBV24-1 and TRBJ2-1, with TRBD2 matching 9 bases. The CDR3 loop spans 16 amino acids. Trimming took 1 base from V and 7 from J; bases not matched to a gene: 7. CDR1 and CDR2 (germline): KGHDR, SFDVKD. DNA for the CDR3: TGTGCCACCAGTGATTTTCCAGCGGGGGGCTCTAATGAGCAGTTCTTC. Its protein product is CATSDFPAGGSNEQFF.

The genes are TRBV7-6 and TRBJ2-7; 9 nucleotides align to TRBD1. Germline CDR1 is SGHVS and CDR2 is FNYEAQ. The J segment lost 5 bases and the V segment lost 6 bases, leaving 11 bases of the junction unmatched. The CDR3 covers 15 residues. As DNA, the CDR3 is TGTGCCAGCAGTGGAGGGGGACAGGGAATACACGAGCAGTACTTC. Protein product: CASSGGGQGIHEQYF.

The chain uses TRBV10-3 and TRBJ2-4, with D tentatively TRBD1 (5 bases). CDR1 is ENHRY, CDR2 SYGVKD, per germline. Trimming left V 5 bases short and J 1 base short, with 15 bases between. CDR3 length: 16 residues. The CDR3: CAISKGQLEAKNIQYF. As DNA, the CDR3 is TGTGCCATCAGTAAGGGGCAGTTAGAGGCCAAAAACATTCAGTACTTC.

This chain joins TRBV29-1 and TRBJ2-3; no reliable D call. Germline V gene data show CDR1 as SQVTM and CDR2 as ANQGSEA. V lost 4 bases to trimming and J lost 2 bases, with 7 bases between them. The CDR3 consists of 12 residues. The CDR3 bases are TGCAGCGTTGTTGCAGACACAGATACGCAGTATTTT. Protein: CSVVADTDTQYF.

The CDR3 region has the DNA TGTGCCAGCAGCCCCGGGCGTTACAATGAGCAGTACTTC. Its translation is CASSPGRYNEQYF. This chain links TRBV7-3 with TRBJ2-1; D is unresolved. The J call may not be correct, given that the DNA end is closer to TRBJ2-7. Per the germline V gene, CDR1 is SGHTA and CDR2 is FQGTGA. CDR3 length equals 13 residues.

This chain uses TRBV4-2 with TRBJ1-5; D is unclear. The CDR3 consists of 16 residues. Germline V CDR1 and CDR2: LGHNA, YNFKEQ. The ends were cut back, 0 bases at V and 3 bases at J, with 12 bases in the middle. CDR3 coding DNA: TGTGCCAGCAGCCAAGAATCTTCAGTAATCAATCAGCCCCAGCATTTT. It encodes CASSQESSVINQPQHF.

The J gene is TRBJ2-2, the V gene TRBV11-2; no firm D call. The germline gives CDR1 SGHAT, CDR2 FQNNGV. V lost 5 bases and J lost 12, with 10 bases in between. CDR3 length: 11 amino acids. For the CDR3, the DNA is TGTGCCAGCAGCATAGGAAGGCAGCTGTTTTTT. As protein: CASSIGRQLFF.

This rearrangement joins TRBV6-2 or TRBV6-3 to TRBJ2-1; D uncertain. The V end was cut by 0 bases, the J end by 3 bases, with 15 bases between. Germline V lookup: CDR1 MNHEY, CDR2 SVGEGT. CDR3 length equals 17 residues. CDR3 bases: TGTGCCAGCAGTTACTCTAGGGTAGAGAGGAACTACAATGAGCAGTTCTTC. Translated: CASSYSRVERNYNEQFF.

This clonotype has only a few counts. The rearrangement joins TRBV27 to TRBJ2-7; D possibly corresponds to TRBD1 (6 bases). Germline loops: CDR1 MNHEY, CDR2 SMNVEV (reference sequence). The CDR3 runs 13 residues. Trimming removed 7 bases from V and 5 bases from J, with 15 bases in between. As DNA, the CDR3 is TGTGCCAGCAAAGGGCAGGGGATCCACGAGCAGTACTTC. Encoded protein: CASKGQGIHEQYF.

The chain employs TRBV4-2 and TRBJ2-7; D is possibly TRBD1 (6 bases). The CDR3 totals 14 residues. Germline CDR1 LGHNA, CDR2 YNFKEQ. Trimming pared 0 bases from V and 4 bases from J, leaving 10 bases between. The CDR3 DNA reads as TGTGCCAGCAGCCAAGAGCCAGGGGTATACGAGCAGTACTTC. Amino acids: CASSQEPGVYEQYF.

This clonotype has a count of ten or more. The chain couples TRBV27 to TRBJ2-5; D gene ambiguous. V shed 10 bases and J shed 3 bases, with 6 bases lying between them. The CDR3 consists of 10 residues. Germline CDR1 is MNHEY and CDR2 is SMNVEV (reference sequence). The DNA of the CDR3 is TGTGCCACCCTTAAAGAGACCCAGTACTTC. It is translated as CATLKETQYF.

There are a few counts of this clonotype. The rearrangement uses TRBV12-3 or TRBV12-4 and TRBJ2-1, with a possible D match to TRBD1 (5 bases). Trimming removed 5 bases at V and 0 bases at J, with 8 bases between. The CDR3 is 14 residues long. The CDR3 sequence is CASSVDTSYNEQFF. For the CDR3, the DNA is TGTGCCAGCAGTGTGGACACCTCCTACAATGAGCAGTTCTTC.

There are a few counts of this clonotype. This chain joins TRBV12-3 or TRBV12-4 and TRBJ1-2; D ambiguous. Trimming left V 4 bases short and J 3 bases short, with 12 bases between. The length of the CDR3 is 14 residues. Written as DNA, the CDR3 is TGTGCCAGCAGTTCCAGCCTAGTCTACTATGGCTACACCTTC. It yields the protein CASSSSLVYYGYTF.

This clonotype was found once. This chain connects TRBV4-1 to TRBJ1-2; the D is unclear. CDR3 length: 11 amino acids. Trimming took 4 bases from V and 13 from J, leaving 13 bases between them. CDR1 is MGHRA, CDR2 YSYEKL, per germline. The CDR3 DNA follows: TGCGCCAGCAGCCGAGAAGATAGGTTCACCTTC. This gives the protein CASSREDRFTF.

V gene TRBV7-2 combines with J gene TRBJ2-3; 13 bases map to TRBD2. The CDR3 covers 17 residues. The V gene's germline CDR1 is SGHTA and CDR2 FQGNSA. V shed 3 bases, J shed 4 bases, and the junction held 7 bases outside the gene matches. CDR3 residues: CASSFMGLAGHPDTQYF. The CDR3 DNA reads TGTGCCAGCAGCTTCATGGGACTAGCGGGGCACCCAGATACGCAGTATTTT. The whole variable domain, remainder taken from reference TRBV7-2 and TRBJ2-3, is GAGVSQSPSNKVTEKGKDVELRCDPISGHTALYWYRQSLGQGLEFLIYFQGNSAPDKSGLPSDRFSAERTGGSVSTLTIQRTQQEDSAVYLCASSFMGLAGHPDTQYFGPGTRLTVL.

The chain has TRBV7-6 and TRBJ2-5, with TRBD1 matching over 8 bases. CDR1 and CDR2 from the germline V gene are SGHVS and FNYEAQ. The CDR3 spans 15 residues. V was clipped by 7 bases and J by 3 bases; unmatched bases: 10. CDR3 loop: CASTSTQTGEETQYF. The CDR3, as DNA: TGTGCCAGCACTAGTACCCAGACAGGGGAAGAGACCCAGTACTTC.

This clonotype was found a few times. The genes are TRBV5-6 and TRBJ2-7; perhaps TRBD1 as D (6 bases). The CDR3 extends over 13 amino acids. Germline assignment: CDR1 SGHDT and CDR2 YYEEEE. Trimming removed 6 bases from V and 4 bases from J, with 14 bases in between. The CDR3 DNA reads TGTGCCAGCACCAGTGGGGACAATTACGAGCAGTACTTC. It specifies CASTSGDNYEQYF.

This clonotype appeared a few times. The chain links TRBV2 to TRBJ1-2; 7 bases line up with TRBD1. With V trimmed by 3 bases and J by 6 bases, 4 bases remained unmatched. The CDR3 is made up of 13 amino acids. Germline V gene lookup returns CDR1 SNHLY and CDR2 FYNNEI. The CDR3 reads CASSDRTGDGYTF. The CDR3 DNA is TGTGCCAGCAGTGATCGAACAGGGGATGGCTACACCTTC.

This clonotype was seen a handful of times. The chain uses TRBV7-2 and TRBJ2-7; perhaps D is TRBD1 or TRBD2 (5 bases each). Germline V gene lookup returns CDR1 SGHTA and CDR2 FQGNSA. The V gene lost 3 bases and the J gene lost 4 bases, with 13 bases spanning the gap. The CDR3 is made up of 14 amino acids. The CDR3 spells CASSFRDLFYEQYF. The CDR3 nucleotides read TGTGCCAGCAGCTTCCGGGACCTTTTTTACGAGCAGTACTTC.

This clonotype occurred a few times. CDR3 coding DNA: TGTGCCAGCAGTTCTCTCAACAGGGGTTACGAGCAGTACTTC. It yields the protein CASSSLNRGYEQYF. The chain has TRBV27 and TRBJ2-4; 7 bases agree with TRBD1. The better agreement between TRBJ2-7 and the DNA end casts doubt on the J call. The germline V gene has CDR1 MNHEY and CDR2 SMNVEV (reference sequence). This CDR3 has 14 residues.

This clonotype turned up a few times. The chain joins TRBV12-3 or TRBV12-4 to TRBJ1-2; D remains unclear. The CDR3 extends over 15 amino acids. V lost 3 bases and J 3 bases, leaving 14 bases between the germline ends. CDR3 in amino acids: CASSFSSEVDYGYTF. The CDR3 nucleotides read TGTGCCAGCAGTTTTAGTAGCGAAGTTGACTATGGCTACACCTTC.

This clonotype was found a few times. The V and J genes are TRBV6-2 or TRBV6-3 and TRBJ2-5, with 13 bases fitting TRBD2. CDR1 is MNHEY and CDR2 is SVGEGT in the germline V gene. The V gene end was trimmed by 2 bases and the J gene end by 5 bases; junction bases not matched to a gene: 2. CDR3 length: 15 residues. The CDR3 nucleotides read TGTGCCAGCAGTTACACTAGCGGGGGGGCCGAGACCCAGTACTTC. This sequence encodes CASSYTSGGAETQYF.

The V call is TRBV20-1, the J call TRBJ1-1; TRBD1 might be the D (5 bases). The germline gives CDR1 DFQATT, CDR2 SNEGSKA (reference sequence). V was cut by 5 bases and J by 0 bases, with 13 bases left in between. This CDR3 contains 14 residues. CDR3: CSAGSGTVNTEAFF. CDR3 in DNA: TGCAGTGCTGGGTCTGGGACGGTGAACACTGAAGCTTTCTTT.

The chain recombines TRBV20-1 with TRBJ1-2, with D perhaps matching TRBD1 (6 bases). The ends were cut back, 4 bases at V and 6 bases at J, with 18 bases in the middle. The CDR3 runs to 14 residues. CDR1 and CDR2 from the germline V gene are DFQATT and SNEGSKA (reference sequence). This chain's CDR3 is CSANVQGTTDGYTF. In DNA form, the CDR3 reads TGCAGTGCTAACGTACAGGGTACAACCGATGGCTACACCTTC.

The V and J genes are TRBV29-1 and TRBJ2-4; TRBD2 matches 10 bases. The CDR3 length is 15 residues. The germline V gene has CDR1 SQVTM and CDR2 ANQGSEA. The V and J ends lost 4 bases and 13 bases, in that order; junction bases with no gene match: 16. In DNA form, the CDR3 reads TGCAGCGTTGGGACTAGCGGTGCCCTACGTGGAGAGCAGTACTTC. Translated: CSVGTSGALRGEQYF.

This clonotype was seen only a few times. The chain recombines TRBV10-3 with TRBJ2-7; D call uncertain. CDR1 and CDR2 (germline): ENHRY, SYGVKD. CDR3 size: 12 residues. V dropped 10 bases and J dropped 1 base, with 11 bases sitting between them. This chain's CDR3 is CATKTESYEQYF. CDR3 sequence (DNA): TGTGCCACTAAGACGGAGTCCTACGAGCAGTACTTC.